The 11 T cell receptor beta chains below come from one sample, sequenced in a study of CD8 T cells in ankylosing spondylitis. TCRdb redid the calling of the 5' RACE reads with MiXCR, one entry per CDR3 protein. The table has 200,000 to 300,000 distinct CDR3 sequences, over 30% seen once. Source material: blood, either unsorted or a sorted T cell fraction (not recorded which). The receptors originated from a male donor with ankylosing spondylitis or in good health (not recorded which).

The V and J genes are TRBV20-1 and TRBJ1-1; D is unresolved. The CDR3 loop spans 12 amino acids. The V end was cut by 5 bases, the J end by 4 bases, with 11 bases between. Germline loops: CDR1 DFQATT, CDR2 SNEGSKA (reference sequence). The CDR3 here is CSALGGVTEAFF. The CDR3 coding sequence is TGCAGTGCTTTAGGTGGGGTCACTGAAGCTTTCTTT.

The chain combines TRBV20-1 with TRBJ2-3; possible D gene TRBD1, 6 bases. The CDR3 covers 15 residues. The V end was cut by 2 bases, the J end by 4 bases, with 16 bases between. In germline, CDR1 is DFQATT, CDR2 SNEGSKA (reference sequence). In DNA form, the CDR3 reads TGCAGTGCTAGACCCGGGACATCCGGAGCAGATACGCAGTATTTT. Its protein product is CSARPGTSGADTQYF.

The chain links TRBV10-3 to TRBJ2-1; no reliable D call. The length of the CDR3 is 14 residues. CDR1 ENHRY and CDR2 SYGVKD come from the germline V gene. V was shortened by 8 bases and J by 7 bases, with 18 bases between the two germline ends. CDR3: CAIDDRPLVNEQFF. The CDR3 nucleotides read TGTGCCATCGATGACCGACCCCTTGTAAATGAGCAGTTCTTC.

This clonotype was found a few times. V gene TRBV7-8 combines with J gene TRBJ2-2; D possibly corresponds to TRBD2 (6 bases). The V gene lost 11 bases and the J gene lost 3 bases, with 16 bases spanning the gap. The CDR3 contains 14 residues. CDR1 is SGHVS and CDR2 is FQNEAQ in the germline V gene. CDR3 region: CAFGGALYTGELFF. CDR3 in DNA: TGTGCCTTCGGAGGGGCGCTTTACACCGGGGAGCTGTTTTTT.

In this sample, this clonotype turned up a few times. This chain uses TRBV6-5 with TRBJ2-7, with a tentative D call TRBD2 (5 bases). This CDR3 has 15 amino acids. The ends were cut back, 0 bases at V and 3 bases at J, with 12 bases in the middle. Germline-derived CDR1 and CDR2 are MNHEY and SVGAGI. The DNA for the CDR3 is TGTGCCAGCAGTTACTCCCAACTAGGATTCTACGAGCAGTACTTC. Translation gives CASSYSQLGFYEQYF.

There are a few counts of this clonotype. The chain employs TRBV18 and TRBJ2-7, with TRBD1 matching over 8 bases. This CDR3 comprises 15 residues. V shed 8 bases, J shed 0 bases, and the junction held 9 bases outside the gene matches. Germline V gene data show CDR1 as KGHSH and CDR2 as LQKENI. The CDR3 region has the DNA TGTGCCAGCCAACCCGGGACAGGAAGCTCCTACGAGCAGTACTTC. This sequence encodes CASQPGTGSSYEQYF.

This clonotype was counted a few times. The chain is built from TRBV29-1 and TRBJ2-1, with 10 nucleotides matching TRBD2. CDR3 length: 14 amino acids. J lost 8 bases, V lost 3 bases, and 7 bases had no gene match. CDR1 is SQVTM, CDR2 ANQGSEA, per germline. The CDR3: CSVEGLAKGDEQFF. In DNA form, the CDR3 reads TGCAGCGTTGAGGGACTAGCGAAAGGGGATGAGCAGTTCTTC.

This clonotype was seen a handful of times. CDR3 loop: CSARRGNQETQYF. The CDR3 DNA sequence: TGCAGTGCTAGGAGGGGGAACCAAGAGACCCAGTACTTC. J is TRBJ2-5 and V is TRBV20-1, with D perhaps TRBD1 (6 bases). Trimming removed 3 bases at V and 0 bases at J, with 8 bases between. This CDR3 is 13 amino acids long. CDR1 DFQATT and CDR2 SNEGSKA come from the germline V gene (reference sequence).

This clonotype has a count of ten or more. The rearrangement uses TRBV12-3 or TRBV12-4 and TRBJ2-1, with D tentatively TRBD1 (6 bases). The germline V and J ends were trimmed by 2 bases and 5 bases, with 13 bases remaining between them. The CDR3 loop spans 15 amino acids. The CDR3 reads CASSLLRGVNNEQFF. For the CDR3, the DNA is TGTGCCAGCAGTTTACTCAGGGGAGTCAACAATGAGCAGTTCTTC.

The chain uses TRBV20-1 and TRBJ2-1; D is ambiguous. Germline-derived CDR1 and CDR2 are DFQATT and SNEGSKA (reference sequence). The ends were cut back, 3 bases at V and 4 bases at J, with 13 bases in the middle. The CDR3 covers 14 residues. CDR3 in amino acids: CSARPPGPYNEQFF. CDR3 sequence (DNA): TGCAGTGCTAGGCCCCCAGGACCATACAATGAGCAGTTCTTC.

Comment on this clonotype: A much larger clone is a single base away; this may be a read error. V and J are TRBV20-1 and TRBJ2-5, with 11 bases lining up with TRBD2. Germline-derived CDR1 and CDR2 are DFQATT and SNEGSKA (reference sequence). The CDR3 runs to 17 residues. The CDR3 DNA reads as TGCTGTGCTAGAGGCAGTAGCGGGGGGGCGGAGGGGGAGACCCAGTACTTC. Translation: CCARGSSGGAEGETQYF.